The 6 T cell receptor beta chains below were found in one sample sequenced in a study of tumor-infiltrating lymphocytes in localized non-small cell lung cancer listed by TCRdb under 2021. Libraries were built with the immunoSEQ multiplex PCR assay. This is the immuneACCESS table as TCRdb keeps it, with only in-frame sequences that have V and J called. A part of the clones is gone; compared with another copy, unresolved V genes explain less than half, and the rest is unexplained. Recorded for this sample are 4,900 or so clones; approximately 72% of them occurred a single time. 50% to 75% of the sample is taken by the ten largest. Sequenced input: lung tumor tissue. The receptors here all came from a human donor with non-small cell lung cancer.

Comment on this clone: Sequence at one end of the junction differs from germline and may be a read error. V gene TRBV6-1 combines with J gene TRBJ1-4, with D perhaps TRBD1 (5 bases). This CDR3 spans 15 amino acids. Germline CDR1 MNHNS, CDR2 SASEGT. The CDR3 DNA reads TGTGCCATCAGTGAGTCGAGCAGGGAGGGTGAAAAACTGTTTTTT. The encoded protein is CAISESSREGEKLFF.

This clone was detected once. This chain connects TRBV9 to TRBJ2-1; TRBD2 is a possible D gene (6 bases). Germline V lookup: CDR1 SGDLS, CDR2 YYNGEE. The ends were cut back, 4 bases at V and 0 bases at J, with 14 bases in the middle. This CDR3 region has 16 residues. CDR3 amino acids: CASSPGGSGSYNEQFF. CDR3 DNA sequence: TGTGCCAGCAGCCCTGGGGGGAGCGGCTCCTACAATGAGCAGTTCTTC.

This chain connects TRBV7-2 to TRBJ1-5; D is possibly TRBD1 (5 bases). Germline V lookup: CDR1 SGHTA, CDR2 FQGNSA. The CDR3 loop spans 16 amino acids. Trimming removed 1 base from V and 3 bases from J, with 13 bases in between. The chain's CDR3 is CASSLVGWGDNQPQHF. The CDR3 coding sequence is TGTGCCAGCAGCTTAGTAGGTTGGGGGGACAATCAGCCCCAGCATTTT.

This clone was counted only a few times. The rearrangement joins TRBV7-9 to TRBJ2-1, with 10 positions matching TRBD1. V was clipped by 4 bases and J by 10 bases; unmatched bases: 4. The CDR3 contains 13 residues. From germline, CDR1 is SEHNR and CDR2 FQNEAQ (reference sequence). The CDR3 is CASSWTGGGEQFF. The CDR3 DNA reads as TGTGCCAGCAGCTGGACAGGGGGAGGGGAGCAGTTCTTC.

The chain joins TRBV4-2 to TRBJ1-2, with D tentatively TRBD1 (6 bases). The V and J ends lost 1 base and 2 bases respectively, with 11 bases between them. The CDR3 is 15 residues long. Germline V gene lookup returns CDR1 LGHNA and CDR2 YNFKEQ. In DNA, the CDR3 is TGTGCCAGCAGCCAAGCGGGGAGGGGGAACTATGGCTACACCTTC. Protein sequence: CASSQAGRGNYGYTF.

This clone was seen only once. The CDR3 region is CSVEESLDLQFF. In DNA form, the CDR3 reads TGCAGCGTTGAAGAATCATTGGACTTGCAGTTCTTC. The chain combines TRBV29-1 with TRBJ2-1; perhaps TRBD2 as D (5 bases). Germline lookup yields CDR1 SQVTM and CDR2 ANQGSEA. Trimming cost V 0 bases and J 12 bases, with 12 bases left between them. There are 12 residues in the CDR3.